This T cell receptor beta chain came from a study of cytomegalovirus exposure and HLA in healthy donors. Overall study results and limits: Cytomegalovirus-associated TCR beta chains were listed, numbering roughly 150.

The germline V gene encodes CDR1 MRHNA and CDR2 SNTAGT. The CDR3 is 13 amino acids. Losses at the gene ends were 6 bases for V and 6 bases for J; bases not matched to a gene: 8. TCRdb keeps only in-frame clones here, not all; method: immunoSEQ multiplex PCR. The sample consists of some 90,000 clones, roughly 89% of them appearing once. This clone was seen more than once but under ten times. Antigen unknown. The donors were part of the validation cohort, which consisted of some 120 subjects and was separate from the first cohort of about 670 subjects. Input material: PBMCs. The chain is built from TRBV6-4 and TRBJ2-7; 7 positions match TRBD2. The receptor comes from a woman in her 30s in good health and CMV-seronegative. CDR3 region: CASSLKAGSEQYF. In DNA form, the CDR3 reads TGTGCCAGCAGCCTTAAAGCGGGAAGCGAGCAGTACTTC.